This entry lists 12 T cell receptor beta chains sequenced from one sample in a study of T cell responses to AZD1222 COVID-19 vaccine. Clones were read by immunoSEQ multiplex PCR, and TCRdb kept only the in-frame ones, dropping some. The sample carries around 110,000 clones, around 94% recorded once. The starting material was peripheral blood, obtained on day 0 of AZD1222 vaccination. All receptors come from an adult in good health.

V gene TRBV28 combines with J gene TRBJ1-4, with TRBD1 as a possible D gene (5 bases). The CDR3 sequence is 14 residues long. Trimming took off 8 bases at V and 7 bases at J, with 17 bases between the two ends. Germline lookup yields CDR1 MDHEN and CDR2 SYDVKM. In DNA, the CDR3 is TGTGCCAGCGGCCGCCGGGGCGCGGGTGAAAAACTGTTTTTT. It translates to CASGRRGAGEKLFF. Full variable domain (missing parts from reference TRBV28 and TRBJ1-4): DVKVTQSSRYLVKRTGEKVFLECVQDMDHENMFWYRQDPGLGLRLIYFSYDVKMKEKGDIPEGYSVSREKKERFSLILESASTNQTSMYLCASGRRGAGEKLFFGSGTQLSVL.

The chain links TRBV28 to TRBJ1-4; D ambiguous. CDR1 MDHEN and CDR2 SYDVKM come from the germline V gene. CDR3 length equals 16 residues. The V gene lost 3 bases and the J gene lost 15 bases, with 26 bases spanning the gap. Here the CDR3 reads CASSFPATQARKLMFF. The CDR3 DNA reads TGTGCCAGCAGTTTTCCCGCGACCCAAGCAAGAAAATTGATGTTTTTT.

Written as DNA, the CDR3 is TGTGCCACGTTAGCGGGAGCTTACAATGAGCAGTTCTTC. Encoded protein: CATLAGAYNEQFF. The chain is built from TRBV28 and TRBJ2-1, with 9 positions matching TRBD2. Per germline, CDR1 MDHEN and CDR2 SYDVKM. V lost 10 bases and J lost 4; bases outside the gene matches: 5. The CDR3 covers 13 residues.

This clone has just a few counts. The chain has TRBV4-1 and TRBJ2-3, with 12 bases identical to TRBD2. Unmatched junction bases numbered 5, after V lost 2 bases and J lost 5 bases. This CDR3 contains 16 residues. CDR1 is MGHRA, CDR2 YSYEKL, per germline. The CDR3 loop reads CASSQLRTSGIDTQYF. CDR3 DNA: TGCGCCAGCAGCCAACTAAGGACTAGCGGGATAGATACGCAGTATTTT.

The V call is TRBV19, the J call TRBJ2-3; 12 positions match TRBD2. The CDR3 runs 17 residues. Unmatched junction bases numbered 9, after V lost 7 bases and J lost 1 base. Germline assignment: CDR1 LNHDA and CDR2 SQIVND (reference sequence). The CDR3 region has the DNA TGTGCCAGTAAGGTACTAGCGGGAGGAGTCGGCACAGATACGCAGTATTTT. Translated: CASKVLAGGVGTDTQYF.

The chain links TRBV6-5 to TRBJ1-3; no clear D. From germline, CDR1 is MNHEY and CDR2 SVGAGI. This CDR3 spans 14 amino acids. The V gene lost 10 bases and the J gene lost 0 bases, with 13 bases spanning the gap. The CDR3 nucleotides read TGTGCCACCGCGGACGGTACCTCTGGAAACACCATATATTTT. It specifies CATADGTSGNTIYF.

The chain's CDR3 is CASSLGQGNTGELFF. The CDR3 nucleotides read TGTGCCAGCAGCCTGGGACAGGGGAACACCGGGGAGCTGTTTTTT. The chain uses TRBV3-1 (or the pseudogene TRBV3-2) and TRBJ2-2, with TRBD1 matching 9 bases. Germline V CDR1 and CDR2: LGHDT, YNNKEL (reference sequence). J lost 1 base, V lost 4 bases, and 1 base had no gene match. This CDR3 is built from 15 residues.

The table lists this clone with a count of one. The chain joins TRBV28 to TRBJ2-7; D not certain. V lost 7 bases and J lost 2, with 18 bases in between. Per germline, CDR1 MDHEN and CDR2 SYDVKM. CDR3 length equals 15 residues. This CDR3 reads CASIPLGSGTYEQYF. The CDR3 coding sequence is TGTGCCAGCATCCCATTGGGGTCAGGAACCTACGAGCAGTACTTC.

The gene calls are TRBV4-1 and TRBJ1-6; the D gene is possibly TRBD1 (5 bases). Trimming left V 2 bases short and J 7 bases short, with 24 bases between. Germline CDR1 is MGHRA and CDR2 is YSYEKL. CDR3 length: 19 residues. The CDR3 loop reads CASSQHPQGFFEVNSPLHF. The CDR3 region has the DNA TGCGCCAGCAGCCAACATCCCCAGGGATTTTTCGAGGTGAATTCACCCCTCCACTTT.

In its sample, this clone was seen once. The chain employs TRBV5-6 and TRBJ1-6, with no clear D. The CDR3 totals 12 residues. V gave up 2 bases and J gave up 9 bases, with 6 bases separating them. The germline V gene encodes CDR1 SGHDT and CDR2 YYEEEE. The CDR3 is CASSFGGSPLHF. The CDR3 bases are TGTGCCAGCAGCTTCGGTGGTTCACCCCTCCACTTT. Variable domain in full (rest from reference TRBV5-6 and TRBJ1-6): DAGVTQSPTHLIKTRGQQVTLRCSPKSGHDTVSWYQQALGQGPQFIFQYYEEEERQRGNFPDRFSGHQFPNYSSELNVNALLLGDSALYLCASSFGGSPLHFGNGTRLTVT.

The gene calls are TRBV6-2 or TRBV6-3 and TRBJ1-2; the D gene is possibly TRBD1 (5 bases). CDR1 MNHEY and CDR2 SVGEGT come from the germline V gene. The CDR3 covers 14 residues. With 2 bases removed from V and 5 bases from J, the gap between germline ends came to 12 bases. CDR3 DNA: TGTGCCAGCAGTTACGGGGACGGCTATTATGGCTACACCTTC. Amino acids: CASSYGDGYYGYTF.

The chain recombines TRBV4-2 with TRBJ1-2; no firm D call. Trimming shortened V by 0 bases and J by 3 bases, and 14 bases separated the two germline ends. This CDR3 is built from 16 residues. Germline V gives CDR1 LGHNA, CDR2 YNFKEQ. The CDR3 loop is CASSQDRGFGYYGYTF. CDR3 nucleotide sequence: TGTGCCAGCAGCCAAGATCGAGGGTTTGGTTACTATGGCTACACCTTC.